A selection of T cell receptor delta chains follows, all from one sample in a study of Vδ1+ human thymocytes. TCRdb applied CATT to the multiplex PCR reads for clone calling. The table has about 73,000 delta-chain clones, approximately 37% seen once. Sequences were obtained from Vdelta1+ gamma-delta thymocytes from the thymus. All receptors come from a boy under two years old who had congenital heart surgery. Each CDR3 is given with its conserved first and last residue. D genes are given only for firm matches. Expanded clones are given a class, and other clones once, few, many or no size at all.

size	V	D	CDR3
few	TRDV1	TRDD3	CALALLCPPLLRGIPESDKLIF
few	TRDV1	.	CALGVLFPCWGLSTPDKLIF
.	TRDV2	TRDD3	CACDTELGDTTDKLIF
.	TRDV1	TRDD3	CALGEQGNWGIFKTDKLIF
once	TRDV1	TRDD3	CALGEHTGGLYTDKLIF
.	TRDV1	.	CALGEPLPFGGSAAEQKLIF
few	TRDV1	.	CALGESAPTELREDKLIF
.	TRDV1	TRDD3	CALGPTSNFLVDWGITDKLIF
.	TRDV1	TRDD3	CALGEPVRTPRTGGWTDKPIF
few	TRDV1	.	CALGDIVPAEKLIF
few	TRDV1	TRDD3	CALGRAPGDWGTQRYTDKLIF
.	TRDV1	.	CALGELPPLPDKLIF
.	TRDV1	.	CALGESGACLAGASHTDKLIF
.	TRDV1	TRDD3	CALGELGFLPALGRPITLLGERTDKLIF
.	TRDV1	.	CALGELREGYDKLIF
.	TRDV1	TRDD3	CALGELSPRILGDTRPPFYTDKLIF